The rows below give T cell receptor beta chains drawn from one sample of a study of OX40 agonist ivuxolimab in advanced cancers. The assay was immunoSEQ multiplex PCR, and TCRdb's table has in-frame clones only and misses some. The sample includes roughly 93,000 clones, under 95% of them seen just once. Sequencing used CD4+ or CD8+ T cells sorted from blood, obtained in a trial of the OX40 agonist ivuxolimab. The receptors were sampled from an adult with an advanced solid tumor such as melanoma, head and neck, liver or kidney cancer. Each CDR3 is given with its conserved first and last residue. The D gene is left open where the match is weak. Rows may omit the clone size; those that give it use once, few, many or a size class.

D: .
V: TRBV11-2
size: .
J: TRBJ1-1
DNA: TGTGCCAGCAGCCTTCCTATGAGTACTGAAGCTTTCTTT
CDR3: CASSLPMSTEAFF

D: .
V: TRBV7-2
size: once
J: TRBJ2-3
DNA: TGTGCCAGCAGCTCCACTGGTTTGGGGAATACGCAGTATTTT
CDR3: CASSSTGLGNTQYF

D: TRBD2
V: TRBV4-2
size: .
J: TRBJ2-7
DNA: TGTGCCAGCAGCCTGGGACTAGCGGGCGCCTACGAGCAGTACTTC
CDR3: CASSLGLAGAYEQYF

D: TRBD1
V: TRBV19
size: .
J: TRBJ2-4
DNA: TGTGCCAGTAGTACTACCGGGACAGCAGCCAAAAACATTCAGTACTTC
CDR3: CASSTTGTAAKNIQYF

D: .
V: TRBV28
size: .
J: TRBJ2-7
DNA: TGTGCCAGCAGTTTACCTCTTAAGGGGGAGCAGTACTTC
CDR3: CASSLPLKGEQYF

D: .
V: TRBV10-3
size: .
J: TRBJ1-5
DNA: TGTGCCATCAGTGAGCGGGTTTCTGGGGGGAACAATCAGCCCCAGCATTTT
CDR3: CAISERVSGGNNQPQHF

D: .
V: TRBV6-1
size: once
J: TRBJ2-3
DNA: TGTGCCAGCAGTGTGCAGGTGTTAAGCACAGATACGCAGTGTTTT
CDR3: CASSVQVLSTDTQCF

D: .
V: TRBV18
size: .
J: TRBJ1-3
DNA: TGTGCCAGCTCCCCTACACAGCAGACAGGAAACACCATATATTTT
CDR3: CASSPTQQTGNTIYF

D: TRBD1
V: TRBV10-2
size: .
J: TRBJ1-1
DNA: TGCGCCAGCAGTGACAGGACAGGGAACACTGAAGCTTTCTTT
CDR3: CASSDRTGNTEAFF

D: TRBD1
V: TRBV28
size: .
J: TRBJ2-7
DNA: TGTGCCAGCAGTGTATCCGGGACAGGGACCCCCTACGAGCAGTACTTC
CDR3: CASSVSGTGTPYEQYF

D: .
V: TRBV5-1
size: .
J: TRBJ1-2
DNA: TGCGCCAGCAGCTTGACCGGGTCCTATGGCTACACCTTC
CDR3: CASSLTGSYGYTF

D: .
V: TRBV28
size: .
J: TRBJ2-5
DNA: TGTGCCAGCAGGTCCTCCAGAGAGACCCAGTACTTC
CDR3: CASRSSRETQYF

D: TRBD1
V: TRBV9
size: .
J: TRBJ2-7
DNA: TGTGCCAGCAGCGTAGTGGGACAGGGGGCCGAGCAGTACTTC
CDR3: CASSVVGQGAEQYF

D: TRBD2
V: TRBV2
size: .
J: TRBJ2-1
DNA: TGTGCCAGCAGTGCCCGACTAGCGGCTGAGAATGAGCAGTTCTTC
CDR3: CASSARLAAENEQFF

D: .
V: TRBV7-2
size: .
J: TRBJ2-1
DNA: TGTGCCAGCAGCTTCGACCGGAGCTCCTACAATGAGCAGTTCTTC
CDR3: CASSFDRSSYNEQFF

D: .
V: TRBV6-1
size: .
J: TRBJ2-1
DNA: TGTGCCAGCAGTGTGGTGGGAGATATCCAGGGTGAGCAGTTCTTC
CDR3: CASSVVGDIQGEQFF

D: TRBD2
V: TRBV4-1
size: once
J: TRBJ2-3
DNA: TGCGCCAGCAGCTCCCGAGCGGGAGGGCCGGGGGGAGATACGCAGTATTTT
CDR3: CASSSRAGGPGGDTQYF

D: TRBD1
V: TRBV5-1
size: few
J: TRBJ2-5
DNA: TGCGCCAGCAGCGTTGGACAGGGGCAAGAGACCCAGTACTTC
CDR3: CASSVGQGQETQYF

D: TRBD2
V: TRBV7-2
size: .
J: TRBJ2-7
DNA: TGTGCCAGCAGCCGTCAGGGGACTAGCGGGAGGTGGACCTACGAGCAGTACTTC
CDR3: CASSRQGTSGRWTYEQYF

D: .
V: TRBV7-2
size: once
J: TRBJ2-2
DNA: TGTGCCAGCAGCCCCCAGGCGAACACCGGGGAGCTGTTTTTT
CDR3: CASSPQANTGELFF

D: TRBD1
V: TRBV6-6
size: once
J: TRBJ1-1
DNA: TGTGCCAGCAGTCAAAGGACAGGGCCTGAAGCTTTCTTT
CDR3: CASSQRTGPEAFF

D: TRBD2
V: TRBV18
size: .
J: TRBJ2-5
DNA: TGTGCCAGCTCACCGGGACTACAAGAGACCCAGTACTTC
CDR3: CASSPGLQETQYF